The 5 T cell receptor beta chains below come from one sample, sequenced in a study of blood T cell repertoires in COVID-19. This table comes from immunoSEQ multiplex PCR, and its TCRdb copy is limited to in-frame clones, with some not included. Found here are about 190,000 clones, under 90% of them singletons; the top ten hold around an eighth. The sample comprised peripheral blood. These receptors originate from a man between 25 and 39 years old with active or convalescent COVID-19.

The chain is built from TRBV7-2 and TRBJ2-2; 9 bases match TRBD2. The CDR3 totals 16 residues. From germline, CDR1 is SGHTA and CDR2 FQGNSA. V trimming: 3 bases; J trimming: 7 bases; junction bases outside the gene matches: 9. The CDR3 bases are TGTGCCAGCAGCTTGACTAGCGGTATCCAGGGCGGGGAGCTGTTTTTT. This translates into CASSLTSGIQGGELFF. Filled out from reference TRBV7-2 and TRBJ2-2, the complete variable domain reads GAGVSQSPSNKVTEKGKDVELRCDPISGHTALYWYRQSLGQGLEFLIYFQGNSAPDKSGLPSDRFSAERTGGSVSTLTIQRTQQEDSAVYLCASSLTSGIQGGELFFGEGSRLTVL.

This clone appeared once. This chain connects TRBV6-5 to TRBJ1-5; D is undetermined. Deletions cut 2 bases from V and 5 bases from J, with 13 bases between. This CDR3 is 15 amino acids long. Germline V gene sequence: CDR1 MNHEY, CDR2 SVGAGI. CDR3: CASSYRSGIDQPQHF. CDR3 nucleotides: TGTGCCAGCAGTTACCGGAGCGGTATTGATCAGCCCCAGCATTTT.

The chain links TRBV19 to TRBJ2-2; TRBD1 aligns across 9 bases. Germline V gene data show CDR1 as LNHDA and CDR2 as SQIVND (reference sequence). This CDR3 has 17 amino acids. V trimming: 3 bases; J trimming: 2 bases; junction bases outside the gene matches: 7. As DNA, the CDR3 is TGTGCCAGTAGTATTCAGGGACAGGGCCCCAACACCGGGGAGCTGTTTTTT. As protein: CASSIQGQGPNTGELFF. Supplemented by reference TRBV19 and TRBJ2-2, the full variable domain reads DGGITQSPKYLFRKEGQNVTLSCEQNLNHDAMYWYRQDPGQGLRLIYYSQIVNDFQKGDIAEGYSVSREKKESFPLTVTSAQKNPTAFYLCASSIQGQGPNTGELFFGEGSRLTVL.

The J gene is TRBJ1-2, the V gene TRBV20-1; D uncertain. CDR1 DFQATT and CDR2 SNEGSKA come from the germline V gene (reference sequence). V lost 6 bases to trimming and J lost 8 bases, with 19 bases between them. The CDR3 totals 13 residues. DNA for the CDR3: TGCAGTGCCAGTATACTGGTAGCGTTCGGCTACACCTTC. As protein: CSASILVAFGYTF.

The chain joins TRBV11-3 to TRBJ2-7, with TRBD1 matching over 7 bases. Per germline, CDR1 SGHNT and CDR2 YENEEA. This CDR3 spans 14 amino acids. V lost 5 bases to trimming and J lost 3 bases; unmatched junction nucleotides: 7. CDR3 residues: CASSLRDRSYEQYF. In DNA form, the CDR3 reads TGTGCCAGCAGCCTCCGGGACAGAAGCTACGAGCAGTACTTC. Full variable domain (missing parts from reference TRBV11-3 and TRBJ2-7): EAGVVQSPRYKIIEKKQPVAFWCNPISGHNTLYWYLQNLGQGPELLIRYENEEAVDDSQLPKDRFSAERLKGVDSTLKIQPAELGDSAVYLCASSLRDRSYEQYFGPGTRLTVT.